This T cell receptor (beta chain) was observed in a study of blood T cells in healthy people across ages. The CDR3 is made up of 18 amino acids. V lost 6 bases and J lost 4; bases outside the gene matches: 13. Germline V CDR1 and CDR2: SGHNT, YENEEA. Through a sample-barcoded 5' primer and a J-beta primer mix, a second PCR was run for about 6 to 11 cycles. TCRdb fed the 5' RACE reads into MiXCR, producing one record per CDR3 protein. The sample holds 600,000 to 800,000 distinct CDR3 sequences, around 21% seen once. The chain recombines TRBV11-3 with TRBJ2-2; 11 bases fit TRBD1. The sequencing sample was made of blood. This TCR came from a man in his 70s in good health. CDR3 sequence (DNA): TGTGCCAGCAGATTTAAAGGACAGGGGGCGCGAGGCACCGGGGAGCTGTTTTTT. Its translation is CASRFKGQGARGTGELFF.